The 14 T cell receptor beta chains listed next were all sequenced from one sample in a study of blood T cell repertoires in COVID-19. The table came from immunoSEQ multiplex PCR; TCRdb's copy has only in-frame clones and leaves some out. The sample contains more than 80,000 clones, around 88% of which appear only once. Input material: peripheral blood. The source of these receptors is a middle-aged man with active COVID-19.

The V and J genes are TRBV11-2 and TRBJ2-4; 7 bases agree with TRBD1. Germline V lookup: CDR1 SGHAT, CDR2 FQNNGV. CDR3 size: 13 residues. V lost 5 bases to trimming and J lost 4 bases; unmatched junction nucleotides: 2. In DNA, the CDR3 is TGTGCCAGCAGCGTGGGACAGAAAAACATTCAGTACTTC. The encoded protein is CASSVGQKNIQYF.

The V gene is TRBV24-1, the J gene TRBJ2-1; the match to TRBD1 covers 7 bases. V gave up 6 bases and J gave up 9 bases; unmatched junction bases: 7. CDR3 size: 13 residues. Germline V gene lookup returns CDR1 KGHDR and CDR2 SFDVKD. The CDR3 DNA reads TGTGCCACCAGTCCCCCAGGGGGAAGTGAGCAGTTCTTC. Amino acids: CATSPPGGSEQFF.

The V gene is TRBV19, the J gene TRBJ1-2, with D possibly TRBD1 on 6 matching bases. This CDR3 has 13 amino acids. Germline lookup yields CDR1 LNHDA and CDR2 SQIVND (reference sequence). Trimming removed 4 bases from V and 2 bases from J, with 8 bases in between. The CDR3: CASSRGPNYGYTF. CDR3 nucleotides: TGTGCCAGTAGTAGGGGGCCCAACTATGGCTACACCTTC.

DNA for the CDR3: TGTGCCATAGGGACTAGCGGTCTCACAGATACGCAGTATTTT. This sequence encodes CAIGTSGLTDTQYF. This chain connects TRBV28 to TRBJ2-3, with TRBD2 matching over 11 bases. Unmatched junction bases numbered 5, after V lost 10 bases and J lost 2 bases. CDR1 is MDHEN and CDR2 is SYDVKM in the germline V gene. The CDR3 length is 14 residues.

In its sample, this clone was seen once. This rearrangement joins TRBV6-2 or TRBV6-3 to TRBJ2-5; maybe TRBD1 (6 bases). Germline V gene lookup returns CDR1 MNHEY and CDR2 SVGEGT. V was pared by 5 bases and J by 1 base, with 20 bases between. This CDR3 has 17 residues. DNA for the CDR3: TGTGCCAGCAGTACGGGAAGTGGACGAGGGGGCCAAGAGACCCAGTACTTC. Translation: CASSTGSGRGGQETQYF.

Only one count was recorded for this clone. CDR3: CASSLQGGGNQPQHF. The CDR3, as DNA: TGTGCCAGCAGCTTGCAGGGAGGGGGCAATCAGCCCCAGCATTTT. This chain uses TRBV5-5 with TRBJ1-5; D might be TRBD1 (5 bases). Looked up from germline, CDR1 is SGHKS and CDR2 is YYEKEE (reference sequence). The CDR3 covers 15 residues. V shed 1 base and J shed 2 bases, with 10 bases lying between them.

This clone was recorded once. The gene calls are TRBV5-5 and TRBJ2-1, with TRBD2 identical over 8 bases. Germline V gives CDR1 SGHKS, CDR2 YYEKEE (reference sequence). This CDR3 comprises 14 residues. Unmatched junction bases numbered 8, after V lost 7 bases and J lost 5 bases. CDR3 in DNA: TGTGCCAGCTCCCCACTAGCGGAAAACAATGAGCAGTTCTTC. Protein: CASSPLAENNEQFF.

The genes are TRBV5-1 and TRBJ2-2; D is ambiguous. This CDR3 is 14 amino acids long. Germline CDR1 is SGHRS and CDR2 is YFSETQ. V lost 4 bases and J 1 base, leaving 8 bases between the germline ends. DNA for the CDR3: TGCGCCAGCAGCCCCATCCAGAACACCGGGGAGCTGTTTTTT. Protein: CASSPIQNTGELFF.

This clone has only a few counts. The V and J genes are TRBV7-2 and TRBJ1-6; possibly TRBD1 for D (6 bases). Germline assignment: CDR1 SGHTA and CDR2 FQGNSA. V dropped 5 bases and J dropped 6 bases, with 14 bases sitting between them. The CDR3 has 15 residues. In DNA form, the CDR3 reads TGTGCCAGCAGCCCCGCCGGACAGCTTAATTCACCCCTCCACTTT. Residues: CASSPAGQLNSPLHF. The full variable domain, completed using reference TRBV7-2 and TRBJ1-6, is GAGVSQSPSNKVTEKGKDVELRCDPISGHTALYWYRQSLGQGLEFLIYFQGNSAPDKSGLPSDRFSAERTGGSVSTLTIQRTQQEDSAVYLCASSPAGQLNSPLHFGNGTRLTVT.

The V call is TRBV4-2, the J call TRBJ1-4; D not certain. The CDR3 has 12 amino acids. The germline gives CDR1 LGHNA, CDR2 YNFKEQ. V shed 5 bases and J shed 8 bases, with 9 bases lying between them. The CDR3 nucleotides read TGTGCCAGCAGCTGGGCAGGCGAAAAACTGTTTTTT. This gives the protein CASSWAGEKLFF.

This clone was seen a few times. J is TRBJ2-5 and V is TRBV5-5; D is possibly TRBD1 (6 bases). V was trimmed by 9 bases and J by 5 bases, leaving 17 bases between them. Germline V CDR1 and CDR2: SGHKS, YYEKEE (reference sequence). The CDR3 contains 13 residues. In DNA form, the CDR3 reads TGTGCCACCACAGCAACAGGGATCGAGACCCAGTACTTC. Translating it yields CATTATGIETQYF.

The chain recombines TRBV16 with TRBJ2-2; D not resolved. The CDR3 loop spans 13 amino acids. Trimming took off 3 bases at V and 6 bases at J, with 8 bases between the two ends. The V gene's germline CDR1 is KGHSY and CDR2 FQNENV. As DNA, the CDR3 is TGTGCCAGCAGCCATCCCCTCTCCGGGGAGCTGTTTTTT. Translated: CASSHPLSGELFF. The variable domain in full, completed from reference TRBV16 and TRBJ2-2, reads GEEVAQTPKHLVRGEGQKAKLYCAPIKGHSYVFWYQQVLKNEFKFLISFQNENVFDETGMPKERFSAKCLPNSPCSLEIQATKLEDSAVYFCASSHPLSGELFFGEGSRLTVL.

The rearrangement links TRBV27 to TRBJ2-6, with D unclear. Germline CDR1 MNHEY, CDR2 SMNVEV (reference sequence). Deletions cut 3 bases from V and 0 bases from J, with 3 bases between. The CDR3 sequence is 14 residues long. The CDR3 DNA sequence: TGTGCCAGCAGTTTTAGCTCTGGGGCCAACGTCCTGACTTTC. Protein: CASSFSSGANVLTF.

The chain couples TRBV11-1 to TRBJ1-1; maybe TRBD1 (5 bases). V was cut by 2 bases and J by 2 bases, with 9 bases left in between. The CDR3 contains 14 residues. Germline V lookup: CDR1 SGHAT, CDR2 FQDESV (reference sequence). The DNA for the CDR3 is TGTGCCAGCAGCTTACAGGGCGGAAACACTGAAGCTTTCTTT. This codes for CASSLQGGNTEAFF.